This TCR beta chain was found in a study of graft-versus-host responses after intestinal transplantation. Study-wide background: Anti-thymocyte globulin induction preceded three to four years of tacrolimus and steroid maintenance in all recipients.

The study's findings and limits: Early post-transplant declines in HvG were associated with peak levels of circulating GvH clones. Recipient bone marrow held GvH clones, some seen earlier in ileum or blood. The study found high graft-versus-host to host-versus-graft clonal ratios in allografts of patients with graft-donor T cell macrochimerism.

V lost 7 bases and J 3 bases, leaving 16 bases between the germline ends. The CDR3 is made up of 15 amino acids. The germline V gene encodes CDR1 SNHLY and CDR2 FYNNEI. The assay was immunoSEQ multiplex PCR, and TCRdb's table has in-frame clones only and misses some. The data contain about 120,000 clones, about nine tenths of them seen just once; the ten biggest clones take up approximately 0.18%. About this clone: The antigen remains undetermined.

The source was unstimulated CD4+ T cells sorted from spleen or lymph node cells, collected before intestinal transplant. This chain links TRBV2 with TRBJ1-5, with D possibly matching TRBD1 (6 bases). This clonotype originated in a human donor who received an intestinal transplant. CDR3 sequence (DNA): TGTGCCAGCATGACGTCGGGGGGCCCCAATCAGCCCCAGCATTTT. This encodes CASMTSGGPNQPQHF.